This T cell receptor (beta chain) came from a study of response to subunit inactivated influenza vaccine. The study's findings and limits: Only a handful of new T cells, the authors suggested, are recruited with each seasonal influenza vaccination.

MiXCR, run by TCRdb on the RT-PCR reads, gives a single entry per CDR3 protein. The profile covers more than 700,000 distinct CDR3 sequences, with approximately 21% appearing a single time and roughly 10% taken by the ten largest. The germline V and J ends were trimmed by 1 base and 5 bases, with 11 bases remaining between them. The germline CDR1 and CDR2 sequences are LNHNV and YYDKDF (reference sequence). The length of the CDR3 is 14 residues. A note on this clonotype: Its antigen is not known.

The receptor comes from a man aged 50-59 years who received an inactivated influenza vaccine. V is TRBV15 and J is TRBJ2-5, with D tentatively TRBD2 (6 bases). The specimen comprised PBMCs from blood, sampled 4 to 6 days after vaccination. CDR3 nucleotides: TGTGCCACCAGCAGAGGGAGGGCGAAGGAGACCCAGTACTTC. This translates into CATSRGRAKETQYF.